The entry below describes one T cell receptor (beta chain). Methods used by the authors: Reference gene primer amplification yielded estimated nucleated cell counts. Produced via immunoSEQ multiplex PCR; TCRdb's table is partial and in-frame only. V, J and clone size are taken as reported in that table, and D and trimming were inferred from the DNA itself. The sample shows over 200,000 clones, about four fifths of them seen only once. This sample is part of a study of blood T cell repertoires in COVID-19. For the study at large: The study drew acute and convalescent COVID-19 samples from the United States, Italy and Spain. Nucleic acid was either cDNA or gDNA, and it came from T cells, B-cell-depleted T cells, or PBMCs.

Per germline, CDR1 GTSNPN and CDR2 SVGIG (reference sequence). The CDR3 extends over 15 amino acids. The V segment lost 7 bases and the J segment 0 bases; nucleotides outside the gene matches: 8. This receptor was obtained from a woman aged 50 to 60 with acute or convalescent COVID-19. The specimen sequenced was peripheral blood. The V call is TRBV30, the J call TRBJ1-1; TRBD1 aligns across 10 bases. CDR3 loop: CAFRDRGFMNTEAFF. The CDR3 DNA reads TGTGCCTTCCGGGACAGGGGATTTATGAACACTGAAGCTTTCTTT.